This T cell receptor (beta chain) was documented in a study of cytomegalovirus exposure and HLA in healthy donors. TCRdb keeps only in-frame clones here, not all; method: immunoSEQ multiplex PCR. The sample has over 200,000 clones; about 90% are singletons. Germline lookup yields CDR1 LNHDA and CDR2 SQIVND (reference sequence). V lost 6 bases and J lost 5; bases outside the gene matches: 7. The CDR3 has 15 residues. This clonotype was sampled from a woman aged 18-29 years in good health and CMV-seronegative. The sequenced sample was PBMCs. V is TRBV19 and J is TRBJ2-5, with 12 bases lining up with TRBD2. The CDR3 region has the DNA TGTGCCAGTAGCCCCGGTCTAGCGGGGGGGGAGACCCAGTACTTC. Protein: CASSPGLAGGETQYF.